The 19 T cell receptor beta chains below were found in one sample sequenced in a study of blood T cell repertoires in COVID-19. TCRdb's copy holds only in-frame clones and misses some; the assay was immunoSEQ multiplex PCR. The data contain hundreds of thousands of clones, more than 70% of them singletons. Input material: peripheral blood. Receptors originate from a man in his forties or fifties with acute or convalescent COVID-19.

This rearrangement joins TRBV6-5 to TRBJ2-6, with no clear D. Trimming took off 5 bases at V and 5 bases at J, with 13 bases between the two ends. The V gene's germline CDR1 is MNHEY and CDR2 SVGAGI. The CDR3 length is 15 residues. The DNA for the CDR3 is TGTGCCAGCAGTCGCTCTTCTATCAGGGCCAACGTCCTGACTTTC. Its translation is CASSRSSIRANVLTF.

The CDR3 region is CASSFLAGEGGYTGELFF. The CDR3 DNA reads as TGTGCCAGCAGCTTTTTAGCGGGGGAAGGCGGATACACCGGGGAGCTGTTTTTT. The chain joins TRBV7-2 to TRBJ2-2, with 9 bases lining up with TRBD2. CDR1 SGHTA and CDR2 FQGNSA come from the germline V gene. The CDR3 covers 18 residues. V gave up 3 bases and J gave up 3 bases; unmatched junction bases: 11.

This rearrangement joins TRBV9 to TRBJ2-1; the match to TRBD2 covers 10 bases. The V and J ends lost 4 bases and 5 bases, in that order; junction bases with no gene match: 6. CDR1 is SGDLS and CDR2 is YYNGEE in the germline V gene. This CDR3 has 15 amino acids. The CDR3 sequence: CASSPTSGGDNEQFF. The DNA of the CDR3 is TGTGCCAGCAGCCCTACCAGCGGGGGGGACAATGAGCAGTTCTTC.

The chain employs TRBV5-1 and TRBJ2-3, with a possible D match to TRBD1 (7 bases). Looked up from germline, CDR1 is SGHRS and CDR2 is YFSETQ. This CDR3 region has 15 residues. Trimming stripped 3 bases from V and 2 bases from J, with 13 bases between. The CDR3 bases are TGCGCCAGCAGCTGGAGGGACAGTCCCACAGATACGCAGTATTTT. Its protein is CASSWRDSPTDTQYF.

This clone was counted a single time. The chain has TRBV12-3 or TRBV12-4 and TRBJ1-5, with D maybe TRBD1 (5 bases). Trimming shortened V by 3 bases and J by 9 bases, and 12 bases separated the two germline ends. The CDR3 is 13 residues long. CDR3 amino acids: CASSFSGGWPQHF. The DNA for the CDR3 is TGTGCCAGCAGTTTTAGTGGGGGGTGGCCCCAGCATTTT.

This chain uses TRBV4-1 with TRBJ2-4; a weak D match, TRBD2 (5 bases). The CDR3 spans 15 residues. V was trimmed by 2 bases and J by 5 bases, leaving 13 bases between them. Per germline, CDR1 MGHRA and CDR2 YSYEKL. CDR3 residues: CASSQTSGYQNIQYF. The CDR3 region has the DNA TGCGCCAGCAGCCAAACGTCGGGGTATCAAAACATTCAGTACTTC.

This chain uses TRBV9 with TRBJ2-5; a weak D match, TRBD2 (7 bases). CDR3 length: 14 amino acids. The V end was cut by 0 bases, the J end by 5 bases, with 11 bases between. Germline CDR1 SGDLS, CDR2 YYNGEE. In DNA, the CDR3 is TGTGCCAGCAGCGTAGAGGGGGGAGGGGAGACCCAGTACTTC. Encoded protein: CASSVEGGGETQYF.

There are a few counts of this clone. V is TRBV5-7 and J is TRBJ2-1; TRBD2 matches 13 bases. TRBV5-7 is noted as an ORF with a role that remains uncertain. This CDR3 spans 14 amino acids. Unmatched junction bases numbered 6, after V lost 4 bases and J lost 11 bases. Here the CDR3 DNA reads TGTGCCAGCAGCCACGGACTAGCGGGAGATAAGCAGTTCTTC. Residues: CASSHGLAGDKQFF.

V is TRBV19 and J is TRBJ1-1; D not certain. V shed 6 bases and J shed 4 bases, with 9 bases lying between them. Germline assignment: CDR1 LNHDA and CDR2 SQIVND (reference sequence). This CDR3 is 12 amino acids long. The CDR3 bases are TGTGCCAGTAGCTCGGGGAGCACTGAAGCTTTCTTT. The encoded protein is CASSSGSTEAFF.

The chain has TRBV18 and TRBJ2-7, with 9 bases identical to TRBD1. The V segment lost 5 bases and the J segment 2 bases; nucleotides outside the gene matches: 4. This CDR3 contains 14 residues. Germline loops: CDR1 KGHSH, CDR2 LQKENI. The CDR3 DNA reads as TGTGCCAGCTCAGCCGGGACAGGGCCCTACGAGCAGTACTTC. As protein: CASSAGTGPYEQYF.

Of note for this clone: The sample holds other DNA sequences that translate to the same CDR3. V usage is TRBV5-4 and J usage is TRBJ1-5; D unclear. Per the germline V gene, CDR1 is SGHNT and CDR2 is YYREEE (reference sequence). The CDR3 runs to 13 residues. V was shortened by 4 bases and J by 4 bases, with 9 bases between the two germline ends. Written as DNA, the CDR3 is TGTGCCAGCAGCCTGGGCGCGAATCAGCCCCAGCATTTT. It translates to CASSLGANQPQHF.

The chain employs TRBV11-2 and TRBJ2-7; 11 bases agree with TRBD1. This CDR3 has 15 amino acids. V gave up 5 bases and J gave up 6 bases; unmatched junction bases: 9. CDR1 is SGHAT and CDR2 is FQNNGV in the germline V gene. The CDR3 nucleotides read TGTGCCAGCAGCGACGGCGGGACAGGGGGTTTCGAGCAGTACTTC. This encodes CASSDGGTGGFEQYF. The full variable domain, with the rest looked up from reference TRBV11-2 and TRBJ2-7, is EAGVAQSPRYKIIEKRQSVAFWCNPISGHATLYWYQQILGQGPKLLIQFQNNGVVDDSQLPKDRFSAERLKGVDSTLKIQPAKLEDSAVYLCASSDGGTGGFEQYFGPGTRLTVT.

The chain joins TRBV28 to TRBJ1-2; tentatively, D is TRBD1 (6 bases). Germline CDR1 reads MDHEN; CDR2 reads SYDVKM. Trimming took 6 bases from V and 3 from J, leaving 11 bases between them. The CDR3 has 13 amino acids. The CDR3 nucleotides are TGTGCCAGCAGAACCGGGACACACTATGGCTACACCTTC. This sequence encodes CASRTGTHYGYTF.

This chain links TRBV4-1 with TRBJ1-2; 9 bases align to TRBD1. Germline CDR1 is MGHRA and CDR2 is YSYEKL. This CDR3 spans 14 amino acids. The V and J ends lost 0 bases and 7 bases, in that order; junction bases with no gene match: 3. CDR3: CASSQEGDRVGYTF. The CDR3 DNA is TGCGCCAGCAGCCAAGAGGGGGACAGGGTTGGCTACACCTTC.

CDR3 residues: CATRDRGRQDEKLFF. The CDR3 nucleotides read TGCGCCACCCGGGACAGGGGGCGACAAGATGAAAAACTGTTTTTT. The chain employs TRBV10-2 and TRBJ1-4; 12 positions agree with TRBD1. This CDR3 region has 15 residues. CDR1 and CDR2 (germline): WSHSY, SAAADI. J gave up 6 bases and V 10 bases, and 9 bases lay outside the gene matches.

This chain joins TRBV3-1 (or the pseudogene TRBV3-2) and TRBJ2-5; D gene uncertain. The CDR3 totals 12 residues. V was cut by 0 bases and J by 6 bases, with 5 bases left in between. Germline CDR1 and CDR2: LGHDT and YNNKEL (reference sequence). This CDR3 reads CASSQEIKTQYF. DNA for the CDR3: TGTGCCAGCAGCCAAGAAATAAAGACCCAGTACTTC.

V usage is TRBV18 and J usage is TRBJ1-1, with 7 bases fitting TRBD1. Germline V gives CDR1 KGHSH, CDR2 LQKENI. The V segment lost 5 bases and the J segment 8 bases; nucleotides outside the gene matches: 8. The CDR3 has 13 amino acids. CDR3 sequence: CASSGTDDREAFF. CDR3 DNA: TGTGCCAGCTCAGGGACAGATGACAGGGAAGCTTTCTTT.

The chain carries TRBV19 and TRBJ2-7; D uncertain. Germline V gene sequence: CDR1 LNHDA, CDR2 SQIVND (reference sequence). This CDR3 contains 14 residues. V lost 1 base and J 4 bases, leaving 11 bases between the germline ends. Here the CDR3 DNA reads TGTGCCAGTAGTATAGCACGAGCGTCGTACGAGCAGTACTTC. It encodes CASSIARASYEQYF.

J is TRBJ2-2 and V is TRBV5-1, with 9 bases lining up with TRBD1. The junction had 5 bases not matched to a gene; V was cut back by 3 bases and J by 2 bases. Germline V gene lookup returns CDR1 SGHRS and CDR2 YFSETQ. The CDR3 contains 16 residues. The CDR3 loop reads CASSSGTGSNTGELFF. CDR3 coding DNA: TGCGCCAGCAGCTCTGGGACAGGGAGCAACACCGGGGAGCTGTTTTTT.